These T cell receptor beta chains were read from a single sample in a study of CDR3 diversity in severe acne. TCRdb reanalysed the PCR reads using MiXCR and keeps one entry per CDR3 protein. The table has under 100,000 distinct CDR3 sequences, 45% to 55% seen once. Sample: blood. The receptors come from a male donor in good health, serving as a control. Each CDR3 is given with its conserved first and last residue.

v_call cdr3_aa
TRBV29-1 CSVVSGGSPYEQYF
TRBV4-1 CASSQTGLGNQPQHF
TRBV9 CASSVDGTSEAFF
TRBV12-3/TRBV12-4 CASWEWIHRELFF
TRBV5-1 CASSLGQGLPSAGGYTF
TRBV7-9 CASSTGGYGYTF
TRBV19 CASSMGTGDYEQYF
TRBV10-3 CAIGKGLAGPYEQYF
TRBV6-6 CASSAQGNEKLFF
TRBV28 CASSPVVVTSGSYEQYF
TRBV10-2 CATAQGQEETQYF
TRBV24-1 CATSDPTTGAVGDTQYF
TRBV5-1 CASSYGTSNEQFFGQPQHF
TRBV5-4 CASSLGLARDTQYF
TRBV2 CASRSTGASYEQYF
TRBV3-1 CASSQEGFWGSDTEAFF
TRBV7-9 CASSLGRDYGYTF
TRBV7-2 CASSPVGSGQETQYF
TRBV12-3/TRBV12-4 CASSLIPGGKTEAFF
TRBV28 CASSQTVFNEKLFF
TRBV7-2 CASRAGGGVGSPLHF
TRBV19 CASRRPGRSYEQYF
TRBV19 CASSDSHTGELFF
TRBV4-1 CASSQGLAGGYEQYF